A single sample is the source of the 17 T cell receptor beta chains below, sequenced in a study of memory CD4+ T cells and cytomegalovirus serostatus (dated by TCRdb to the late 2010s). The library relied on the immunoSEQ multiplex PCR assay. TCRdb carries this immuneACCESS record with in-frame sequences only. Its versions omit some clonotypes, under half of them owing to an unresolved V gene in the studies checked, with the rest unexplained. The sample table shows some 64,000 clones, and about 81% are seen once. The top ten constitute over 0.7% of the sample. A FACSAria II was used to sort memory CD4+ T cells, defined as single viable CD3+CD4+CD8-CD45RO+ cells. The sequenced sample was memory CD4+ T cells from blood. The source is an adult in good health and CMV-seronegative.

CDR3 sequence reads: CASRLAGSSTDTQYF. Here the CDR3 DNA reads TGTGCCAGTAGGCTAGCGGGGTCTAGCACAGATACGCAGTATTTT. This chain links TRBV19 with TRBJ2-3, with 9 bases fitting TRBD2. The CDR3 spans 15 residues. Germline V gives CDR1 LNHDA, CDR2 SQIVND (reference sequence). V lost 6 bases and J lost 0; bases outside the gene matches: 4.

V usage is TRBV4-1 and J usage is TRBJ1-2; a possible D gene is TRBD1 (6 bases). The V end lost 2 bases, the J end lost 0 bases, and 13 bases lay between the germline ends. Germline CDR1 MGHRA, CDR2 YSYEKL. The CDR3 loop spans 16 amino acids. The CDR3: CASSQQGQSANYGYTF. CDR3 nucleotides: TGCGCCAGCAGCCAACAAGGACAGTCAGCTAACTATGGCTACACCTTC.

V is TRBV28 and J is TRBJ2-1; D ambiguous. Germline CDR1 reads MDHEN; CDR2 reads SYDVKM. The CDR3 contains 13 residues. V was shortened by 7 bases and J by 6 bases, with 13 bases between the two germline ends. CDR3 sequence: CASKDLVINEQFF. CDR3 in DNA: TGTGCCAGCAAGGACCTGGTGATCAATGAGCAGTTCTTC.

This clone was counted only a few times. The chain uses TRBV4-1 and TRBJ2-3; 9 bases align to TRBD2. Germline V CDR1 and CDR2: MGHRA, YSYEKL. The CDR3 contains 16 residues. The V segment lost 0 bases and the J segment 4 bases; nucleotides outside the gene matches: 5. CDR3 protein: CASSQDWGLAADTQYF. For the CDR3, the DNA is TGCGCCAGCAGCCAAGACTGGGGACTAGCTGCAGATACGCAGTATTTT.

In its sample, this clone was seen a few times. V gene TRBV5-1 combines with J gene TRBJ1-2; TRBD1 matches 10 bases. The V segment lost 7 bases and the J segment 8 bases; nucleotides outside the gene matches: 11. This CDR3 has 14 residues. The germline CDR1 and CDR2 sequences are SGHRS and YFSETQ. The CDR3, as DNA: TGCGCCAGCGCCTCGACAGGGGGCGAGGGGGGCTACACCTTC. This translates into CASASTGGEGGYTF. The full variable domain, completed using reference TRBV5-1 and TRBJ1-2, is KAGVTQTPRYLIKTRGQQVTLSCSPISGHRSVSWYQQTPGQGLQFLFEYFSETQRNKGNFPGRFSGRQFSNSRSEMNVSTLELGDSALYLCASASTGGEGGYTFGSGTRLTVV.

This chain connects TRBV7-9 to TRBJ2-2, with D perhaps being TRBD1 or TRBD2 (5 bases each). The CDR3 sequence is 18 residues long. Trimming cost V 0 bases and J 1 base, with 15 bases left between them. From germline, CDR1 is SEHNR and CDR2 FQNEAQ (reference sequence). The CDR3 here is CASSLAQSGPKNTGELFF. DNA of the CDR3: TGTGCCAGCAGCTTAGCCCAATCGGGGCCGAAGAACACCGGGGAGCTGTTTTTT.

The V call is TRBV5-1, the J call TRBJ2-7, with 8 nucleotides matching TRBD2. From germline, CDR1 is SGHRS and CDR2 YFSETQ. J was trimmed by 6 bases and V by 0 bases; bases with no gene match: 23. The CDR3 is 20 residues long. The CDR3 bases are TGCGCCAGCAGCTTGGCCAACATCTCACCCTTTAGCGGGACCGCGGGCGAGCAGTACTTC. Translating it yields CASSLANISPFSGTAGEQYF.

The chain has TRBV29-1 and TRBJ2-5; D may be TRBD1 or TRBD2 (5 bases each). The CDR3 runs to 15 residues. The V gene lost 7 bases and the J gene lost 1 base, with 19 bases spanning the gap. The germline V gene has CDR1 SQVTM and CDR2 ANQGSEA. The CDR3 nucleotides are TGCAGCGGGGGCCCCGGTGACGGGGCCCAAGAGACCCAGTACTTC. It translates to CSGGPGDGAQETQYF.

About this clone: An end of the junction differs from the germline gene, which may be a read error. The rearrangement uses TRBV7-9 and TRBJ1-2, with D tentatively TRBD1 (6 bases). CDR1 is SEHNR, CDR2 FQNEAQ, per germline (reference sequence). The CDR3 runs 12 residues. The CDR3 region has the DNA TGTGCCAGCAGCTTAGCGGGAAGCCCAGGGGAGTTC. Amino acid sequence: CASSLAGSPGEF.

This chain uses TRBV5-6 with TRBJ2-3; TRBD1 might be the D (5 bases). From germline, CDR1 is SGHDT and CDR2 YYEEEE. Trimming took off 3 bases at V and 5 bases at J, with 10 bases between the two ends. This CDR3 has 13 residues. The CDR3 sequence: CASSSRQRDTQYF. The CDR3 bases are TGTGCCAGCAGCTCGAGACAGAGAGATACGCAGTATTTT.

The rearrangement links TRBV14 to TRBJ2-3, with D unresolved. Trimming pared 0 bases from V and 5 bases from J, leaving 9 bases between. This CDR3 comprises 14 residues. The germline CDR1 and CDR2 sequences are SGHDN and FVKESK. CDR3 nucleotide sequence: TGTGCCAGCAGCCAAGAACTGAGAGGAGATACGCAGTATTTT. Its protein product is CASSQELRGDTQYF.

The gene calls are TRBV7-8 and TRBJ2-7, with 7 positions matching TRBD2. With 0 bases clipped from V and 3 bases from J, the junction kept 8 bases outside the gene matches. This CDR3 is built from 16 residues. Germline V gene data show CDR1 as SGHVS and CDR2 as FQNEAQ. The CDR3 sequence is CASSLASGTIIYEQYF. In DNA form, the CDR3 reads TGTGCCAGCAGCTTAGCCTCCGGGACTATAATCTACGAGCAGTACTTC.

The CDR3 protein is CASSLQGTTNEKLFF. The CDR3 nucleotides read TGTGCCAGCAGTCTACAGGGGACAACTAATGAAAAACTGTTTTTT. The chain employs TRBV2 and TRBJ1-4; 7 nucleotides align to TRBD1. This CDR3 is built from 15 residues. V shed 5 bases, J shed 0 bases, and the junction held 3 bases outside the gene matches. CDR1 is SNHLY and CDR2 is FYNNEI in the germline V gene.

This chain uses TRBV5-6 with TRBJ1-4; the match to TRBD1 covers 9 bases. J lost 0 bases, V lost 6 bases, and 6 bases had no gene match. This CDR3 spans 16 amino acids. Germline V gene sequence: CDR1 SGHDT, CDR2 YYEEEE. CDR3 nucleotides: TGTGCCAGCACACCAGGACAGGGGACAACTAATGAAAAACTGTTTTTT. Amino acids: CASTPGQGTTNEKLFF.

For the CDR3, the DNA is TGTGCCAGCAGTGGACAGGGGCTGGGTACGCAGTATTTT. Its translation is CASSGQGLGTQYF. This chain connects TRBV27 to TRBJ2-3; TRBD1 matches at 9 bases. Germline CDR1 reads MNHEY; CDR2 reads SMNVEV (reference sequence). After removal of 5 bases from V and 8 bases from J, the junction contained 5 bases not matched to a gene. This CDR3 is built from 13 residues.

This rearrangement joins TRBV5-5 to TRBJ1-4, with D unresolved. CDR1 is SGHKS and CDR2 is YYEKEE in the germline V gene (reference sequence). V was clipped by 0 bases and J by 5 bases, with 8 bases between them. This CDR3 is 14 amino acids long. In DNA form, the CDR3 reads TGTGCCAGCAGCTTGGGCGGTATCAATGAAAAACTGTTTTTT. Residues: CASSLGGINEKLFF.

The J gene is TRBJ1-5, the V gene TRBV6-1, with D unclear. CDR1 MNHNS and CDR2 SASEGT come from the germline V gene. V was cut by 3 bases and J by 7 bases, with 13 bases left in between. The CDR3 sequence is 14 residues long. In nucleotides, the CDR3 is TGTGCCAGCAGTGAGGTTCCGATGATGCAGCCCCAGCATTTT. This gives the protein CASSEVPMMQPQHF.